The present entry profiles one TCR beta chain with its context. This sample stems from a study of T cell changes during pregnancy in multiple sclerosis. The CDR3 extends over 13 amino acids. Germline V gene data show CDR1 as MGHRA and CDR2 as YSYEKL. The junction had 0 bases not matched to a gene; V was cut back by 3 bases and J by 3 bases. TCRdb's table, derived via immunoSEQ multiplex PCR, lists solely in-frame clones and lacks some. Of around 48,000 clones in the sample, roughly 85% were seen once. The sequences come from CD4+ T cells from peripheral blood mononuclear cells, collected in the second trimester of pregnancy. This receptor was obtained from a female donor with multiple sclerosis, enrolled in a pregnancy study. The rearrangement joins TRBV4-1 to TRBJ1-1; 8 bases agree with TRBD1. The CDR3: CASSQDRDTEAFF. The CDR3 nucleotides are TGCGCCAGCAGCCAGGACAGGGACACTGAAGCTTTCTTT.